A selection of T cell receptor beta chains follows, all from one sample in a study of vaccination and CD4 T cells after COVID-19. TCRdb re-called the PCR reads through MiXCR, storing one row per CDR3 protein. This table holds about 20,000 distinct CDR3 sequences, around 50% found once. Their specific antigens are unknown. Sequencing input: CD4+ T cells from blood, cultured in vitro. These receptors all stem from a human donor who had recovered from COVID-19. Each CDR3 is given with its conserved first and last residue. Fields, in order: D gene, clone size, J gene, V gene, CDR3 protein, CDR3 DNA. A D gene is named only where the DNA matches it firmly. Expanded clones are given a class, and other clones once, few, many or no size at all.

NA,once,TRBJ2-5,TRBV28,CASSLGAELGTQYF,TGTGCCAGCAGTTTAGGAGCGGAATTAGGGACCCAGTACTTC
TRBD1,NA,TRBJ1-2,TRBV5-4,CASSPTDRGYGYTF,TGTGCCAGCAGCCCCACCGACAGGGGGTATGGCTACACCTTC
NA,few,TRBJ1-5,TRBV7-2,CASSQPNQPQHF,TGTGCCAGCAGCCAACCCAATCAGCCCCAGCATTTT
NA,NA,TRBJ2-5,TRBV7-2,CASSLGSSGKQETQYF,TGTGCCAGCAGCTTAGGGTCGTCAGGGAAACAAGAGACCCAGTACTTC
TRBD2,NA,TRBJ2-5,TRBV6-5,CASSYSEVSGEQETQYF,TGTGCCAGCAGTTACTCCGAAGTTAGCGGGGAGCAAGAGACCCAGTACTTC
TRBD1,NA,TRBJ1-6,TRBV25-1,CASTRTGGRNSPLHF,TGTGCCAGCACTAGGACAGGGGGCAGAAATTCACCCCTCCACTTT
NA,NA,TRBJ2-2,TRBV19,CASSIEVDLNTGELFF,TGTGCCAGTAGTATAGAGGTCGACTTAAACACCGGGGAGCTGTTTTTT
NA,NA,TRBJ2-1,TRBV10-3,CAIMSSGGYSSYNEQFF,TGTGCCATCATGAGTTCGGGCGGCTATAGCTCCTACAATGAGCAGTTCTTC
TRBD2,NA,TRBJ2-2,TRBV27,CASSSSTSGGFPNTGELFF,TGTGCCAGCAGTTCATCGACTAGCGGGGGTTTTCCGAACACCGGGGAGCTGTTTTTT
TRBD2,NA,TRBJ2-7,TRBV20-1,CSAGRGTDYEQYF,TGCAGTGCTGGGAGGGGAACAGACTACGAGCAGTACTTC
NA,NA,TRBJ1-5,TRBV24-1,CASYSGASQPQHF,TGTGCCTCCTATTCCGGGGCTAGCCAGCCCCAGCATTTT
TRBD1,few,TRBJ1-6,TRBV27,CASSDDRDSPLHF,TGTGCCAGCAGTGACGACAGGGATTCACCCCTCCACTTT
TRBD1,NA,TRBJ2-5,TRBV19,CASSTLDRSLGETQYF,TGTGCCAGTAGTACCCTGGACAGGTCGTTGGGGGAGACCCAGTACTTC
NA,few,TRBJ2-5,TRBV19,CASSLKGPQETQYF,TGTGCCAGTAGCCTCAAGGGTCCGCAAGAGACCCAGTACTTC
TRBD2,NA,TRBJ2-7,TRBV20-1,CSASNAGGREQYF,TGCAGTGCTAGTAACGCGGGAGGGCGTGAGCAGTACTTC
NA,few,TRBJ1-5,TRBV7-2,CASSLASGAKQPQHF,TGTGCCAGCAGCTTAGCGTCAGGGGCGAAGCAGCCCCAGCATTTT
TRBD1,NA,TRBJ1-1,TRBV20-1,CSAKETGEINTEAFF,TGCAGTGCTAAGGAGACAGGGGAGATTAACACTGAAGCTTTCTTT
NA,NA,TRBJ1-5,TRBV10-3,CAISESAENQPQHF,TGTGCCATCAGTGAGTCTGCCGAAAATCAGCCCCAGCATTTT
TRBD1,NA,TRBJ1-1,TRBV20-1,CSASSANRGAGGEAFF,TGCAGTGCTAGCTCGGCGAACAGGGGGGCTGGGGGTGAAGCTTTCTTT
TRBD1,once,TRBJ1-1,TRBV5-1,CASSPGQGDYTEAFF,TGCGCCAGCAGCCCAGGACAGGGTGACTACACTGAAGCTTTCTTT
NA,NA,TRBJ1-1,TRBV30,CAWSVWGGGTEAFF,TGTGCCTGGAGTGTGTGGGGGGGTGGCACTGAAGCTTTCTTT
NA,NA,TRBJ1-1,TRBV12-3/TRBV12-4,CASSFRDDTEAFF,TGTGCCAGCAGTTTTAGGGACGACACTGAAGCTTTCTTT
TRBD1,NA,TRBJ1-2,TRBV10-2,CASSESPDRVYGYTF,TGCGCCAGCAGTGAGTCCCCGGACAGGGTCTATGGCTACACCTTC
TRBD1,NA,TRBJ1-2,TRBV11-3,CASSPGQAWGYTF,TGTGCCAGCAGCCCCGGACAGGCTTGGGGCTACACCTTC
TRBD2,NA,TRBJ2-1,TRBV7-6,CASSLGISGYYNEQFF,TGTGCCAGCAGCTTAGGTATTAGCGGGTACTACAATGAGCAGTTCTTC
NA,once,TRBJ1-1,TRBV29-1,CSVLASVGTEAFF,TGCAGCGTTTTGGCCTCGGTGGGAACTGAAGCTTTCTTT
TRBD2,NA,TRBJ2-1,TRBV7-3,CASSLNGLAGSSSYNEQFF,TGTGCCAGCAGCTTAAACGGACTAGCGGGTTCTAGCTCCTACAATGAGCAGTTCTTC
NA,NA,TRBJ2-1,TRBV7-8,CASSLGRRYNEQFF,TGTGCCAGCAGCTTAGGTCGCAGATACAATGAGCAGTTCTTC
NA,NA,TRBJ2-7,TRBV10-3,CAIKGQSYEQYF,TGTGCCATCAAGGGCCAATCCTACGAGCAGTACTTC
NA,NA,TRBJ1-1,TRBV19,CASSTVLNTEAFF,TGTGCCAGTAGTACGGTTTTGAACACTGAAGCTTTCTTT
TRBD2,NA,TRBJ2-7,TRBV20-1,CSARRSSGGIFYEQYF,TGCAGTGCTAGACGCTCTAGCGGGGGCATCTTTTACGAGCAGTACTTC
NA,NA,TRBJ1-2,TRBV2,CASSREGVDGYTF,TGTGCCAGCAGTCGGGAGGGTGTCGATGGCTACACCTTC
TRBD2,NA,TRBJ2-3,TRBV14,CASSQDWFLAGKGDTQYF,TGTGCCAGCAGCCAAGATTGGTTCCTAGCGGGAAAGGGGGATACGCAGTATTTT
NA,NA,TRBJ1-5,TRBV6-1,CASSEALRGWSNQPQHF,TGTGCCAGCAGTGAAGCGCTTCGGGGATGGAGCAATCAGCCCCAGCATTTT
TRBD1,few,TRBJ2-1,TRBV7-9,CASSLGTGKRYNEQFF,TGTGCCAGCAGCTTAGGGACAGGGAAAAGGTACAATGAGCAGTTCTTC
TRBD1,NA,TRBJ2-5,TRBV10-3,CAISPGTDIMETQYF,TGTGCCATCAGTCCGGGGACAGATATAATGGAGACCCAGTACTTC
TRBD1,NA,TRBJ1-2,TRBV20-1,CSAPSRQGASGYTF,TGCAGTGCTCCCTCTCGACAGGGGGCGAGTGGCTACACCTTC
NA,NA,TRBJ2-3,TRBV12-3/TRBV12-4,CASSLGLKGTQYF,TGTGCCAGCAGTTTAGGTCTCAAGGGTACGCAGTATTTT
TRBD1,NA,TRBJ2-7,TRBV20-1,CSAEAPGQSSYEQYF,TGCAGTGCTGAGGCACCGGGACAGAGCTCCTACGAGCAGTACTTC
NA,few,TRBJ1-6,TRBV2,CASSEGGGSYNSPLHF,TGTGCCAGCAGTGAAGGGGGAGGTTCTTATAATTCACCCCTCCACTTT
NA,NA,TRBJ1-2,TRBV7-2,CASTPLGGAGNYGYTF,TGTGCCAGCACCCCCTTGGGGGGGGCCGGTAACTATGGCTACACCTTC
TRBD1,few,TRBJ2-2,TRBV10-1,CASSENRQGGGELFF,TGCGCCAGCAGTGAGAACCGACAGGGCGGCGGGGAGCTGTTTTTT
NA,NA,TRBJ2-1,TRBV11-3,CASSPGRSLDLPEQFF,TGTGCCAGCAGCCCCGGCCGGAGTCTCGACCTTCCTGAGCAGTTCTTC
NA,NA,TRBJ1-1,TRBV5-1,CASSLRVNTEAFF,TGCGCCAGCAGCTTAAGGGTGAACACTGAAGCTTTCTTT
NA,few,TRBJ1-5,TRBV2,CASSDTLPGGQPQHF,TGTGCCAGCAGTGACACCCTTCCTGGTGGTCAGCCCCAGCATTTT
NA,NA,TRBJ2-2,TRBV9,CASSGAVIGAGELFF,TGTGCCAGCAGCGGAGCAGTTATCGGGGCCGGGGAGCTGTTTTTT
NA,NA,TRBJ1-4,TRBV25-1,CASLAPWGEKLFF,TGTGCCAGCCTGGCCCCCTGGGGTGAAAAACTGTTTTTT
NA,NA,TRBJ2-3,TRBV7-2,CASSLRGRTDTQYF,TGTGCCAGCAGCTTACGGGGTCGCACAGATACGCAGTATTTT
TRBD1,few,TRBJ1-1,TRBV4-1,CASSQGYRGRTEAFF,TGCGCCAGCAGCCAAGGATACAGGGGGCGGACTGAAGCTTTCTTT
NA,few,TRBJ2-4,TRBV19,CASSKGRYDIQYF,TGTGCCAGTAGTAAAGGTAGATATGACATTCAGTACTTC
TRBD1,NA,TRBJ1-5,TRBV10-2,CASRSSTGDPSNQPQHF,TGCGCCAGCCGAAGTTCGACAGGGGACCCTAGCAATCAGCCCCAGCATTTT
NA,NA,TRBJ1-2,TRBV20-1,CSARKLGYTF,TGCAGTGCTAGAAAATTGGGCTACACCTTC
NA,NA,TRBJ1-1,TRBV5-3,CARSLPGTHMNTEAFF,TGTGCCAGAAGCTTACCTGGGACACACATGAACACTGAAGCTTTCTTT